The 31 T cell receptor beta chains presented below share a single source sample, sequenced in a study of control samples from healthy donors and cancer patients. The data were produced by immunoSEQ multiplex PCR, yet TCRdb's version contains in-frame clones alone and is incomplete. The data contain 100,000 to 150,000 clones, around 90% of them singletons. Sequencing was performed on blood. These receptors were collected from a man aged 18 to 30 in good health.

The CDR3 spells CASSLGTSGIVADTQYF. The CDR3 DNA is TGCGCCAGCAGCTTGGGGACTAGCGGGATTGTCGCAGATACGCAGTATTTT. The J gene is TRBJ2-3, the V gene TRBV5-1; 12 nucleotides align to TRBD2. CDR1 is SGHRS and CDR2 is YFSETQ in the germline V gene. This CDR3 region has 17 residues. V shed 0 bases, J shed 4 bases, and the junction held 6 bases outside the gene matches.

The chain couples TRBV5-6 to TRBJ2-7; TRBD1 matches 10 bases. Unmatched junction bases numbered 8, after V lost 4 bases and J lost 1 base. This CDR3 is 16 amino acids long. Germline CDR1 SGHDT, CDR2 YYEEEE. CDR3 nucleotides: TGTGCCAGCAGCGGAGGGGACAGGGGACCTTCCTACGAGCAGTACTTC. Translating it yields CASSGGDRGPSYEQYF.

This clone was seen only a few times. The chain has TRBV6-4 and TRBJ2-3; 8 bases line up with TRBD1. This CDR3 region has 14 residues. V shed 5 bases and J 3 bases; nucleotides not matched to a gene: 4. The germline gives CDR1 MRHNA, CDR2 SNTAGT. Here the CDR3 reads CASSPQGETDTQYF. The CDR3 DNA reads as TGTGCCAGCAGTCCACAGGGGGAAACAGATACGCAGTATTTT.

V and J are TRBV5-1 and TRBJ1-2; 11 nucleotides align to TRBD1. Germline lookup yields CDR1 SGHRS and CDR2 YFSETQ. Losses at the gene ends were 4 bases for V and 7 bases for J; bases not matched to a gene: 6. The CDR3 contains 14 residues. Written as DNA, the CDR3 is TGCGCCAGCAGCCGGGGACAGGGGGAGGGTGGCTACACCTTC. This translates into CASSRGQGEGGYTF.

The chain joins TRBV14 to TRBJ1-1; unclear D gene. The CDR3 is made up of 13 amino acids. Trimming shortened V by 2 bases and J by 3 bases, and 7 bases separated the two germline ends. Germline CDR1 reads SGHDN; CDR2 reads FVKESK. CDR3 protein: CASSQYPDTEAFF. CDR3 bases: TGTGCCAGCAGCCAATATCCAGACACTGAAGCTTTCTTT.

This sequence joins TRBV5-4 and TRBJ2-1; the D gene is possibly TRBD2 (6 bases). This CDR3 region has 12 residues. Germline CDR1 SGHNT, CDR2 YYREEE (reference sequence). V was cut by 2 bases and J by 10 bases, with 10 bases left in between. The CDR3 DNA reads as TGTGCCAGCAGCTTAGGACGGGGGGAGCAGTTCTTC. It encodes CASSLGRGEQFF.

The chain recombines TRBV28 with TRBJ1-2; no firm D call. Germline assignment: CDR1 MDHEN and CDR2 SYDVKM. This CDR3 region has 15 residues. The V gene lost 1 base and the J gene lost 4 bases, with 13 bases spanning the gap. CDR3 loop: CASSLSGSPRYGYTF. The CDR3 nucleotides are TGTGCCAGCAGTTTATCCGGGAGTCCTCGCTATGGCTACACCTTC.

The genes are TRBV7-9 and TRBJ2-5, with a possible D match to TRBD1 (5 bases). Deletions cut 5 bases from V and 4 bases from J, with 17 bases between. CDR3 length equals 15 residues. Germline assignment: CDR1 SEHNR and CDR2 FQNEAQ (reference sequence). The CDR3 sequence: CASSMLQDGAETQYF. The CDR3, as DNA: TGTGCCAGCAGCATGCTACAGGATGGGGCAGAGACCCAGTACTTC.

A few counts support this clone. Other DNA sequences in the same sample also yield this CDR3. V and J are TRBV5-5 and TRBJ1-2, with a weak D call TRBD1 (6 bases). V was trimmed by 0 bases and J by 5 bases, leaving 11 bases between them. The CDR3 is 14 residues long. Germline V lookup: CDR1 SGHKS, CDR2 YYEKEE (reference sequence). The CDR3, as DNA: TGTGCCAGCAGCTTGGGGACAGCCTCTTATGGCTACACCTTC. Its protein is CASSLGTASYGYTF.

The rearrangement joins TRBV15 to TRBJ1-2; 7 positions match TRBD1. The length of the CDR3 is 14 residues. The germline V gene has CDR1 LNHNV and CDR2 YYDKDF (reference sequence). With 0 bases clipped from V and 5 bases from J, the junction kept 3 bases outside the gene matches. The CDR3 region has the DNA TGTGCCACCAGCAGAGAAGGACAGGTTTATGGCTACACCTTC. Encoded protein: CATSREGQVYGYTF.

This clone appeared a few times. V is TRBV7-9 and J is TRBJ1-6; D not certain. V was shortened by 5 bases and J by 7 bases, with 15 bases between the two germline ends. Germline V gene lookup returns CDR1 SEHNR and CDR2 FQNEAQ (reference sequence). The CDR3 runs to 15 residues. This chain's CDR3 is CASSPTHSDNSPLHF. As DNA, the CDR3 is TGTGCCAGCAGCCCTACACACAGTGACAATTCACCCCTCCACTTT.

The V gene is TRBV7-9, the J gene TRBJ1-1; 9 nucleotides line up with TRBD1. The CDR3 has 14 amino acids. Germline CDR1 SEHNR, CDR2 FQNEAQ (reference sequence). V shed 0 bases, J shed 4 bases, and the junction held 0 bases outside the gene matches. CDR3 sequence: CASSLATGGTEAFF. CDR3 DNA: TGTGCCAGCAGCTTAGCGACAGGGGGCACTGAAGCTTTCTTT.

The chain combines TRBV5-1 with TRBJ2-3, with 11 bases lining up with TRBD2. CDR1 is SGHRS and CDR2 is YFSETQ in the germline V gene. The CDR3 spans 16 residues. The J segment lost 0 bases and the V segment lost 3 bases, leaving 3 bases of the junction unmatched. CDR3 loop: CASSSWTSGSTDTQYF. CDR3 bases: TGCGCCAGCAGCTCTTGGACTAGCGGGAGCACAGATACGCAGTATTTT.

The gene calls are TRBV7-2 and TRBJ2-1, with D tentatively TRBD2 (6 bases). The CDR3 has 16 amino acids. Trimming pared 3 bases from V and 9 bases from J, leaving 21 bases between. The germline V gene has CDR1 SGHTA and CDR2 FQGNSA. CDR3 in amino acids: CASSLGPPGIGSEQFF. CDR3 bases: TGTGCCAGCAGCTTGGGTCCTCCAGGGATCGGGAGTGAGCAGTTCTTC.

The chain uses TRBV24-1 and TRBJ2-2; D is possibly TRBD1 or TRBD2 (5 bases each). V was clipped by 7 bases and J by 1 base, with 9 bases between them. The CDR3 is 14 residues long. CDR1 is KGHDR, CDR2 SFDVKD, per germline. CDR3 bases: TGTGCCACCAGCCGGGACGGGAACACCGGGGAGCTGTTTTTT. This gives the protein CATSRDGNTGELFF.

The gene calls are TRBV9 and TRBJ2-5; TRBD2 matches 12 bases. The CDR3 covers 17 residues. Germline lookup yields CDR1 SGDLS and CDR2 YYNGEE. V was pared by 0 bases and J by 2 bases, with 5 bases of the junction left unmatched. The CDR3 protein is CASSVGLAGASQETQYF. The CDR3 DNA reads as TGTGCCAGCAGCGTAGGACTAGCGGGGGCTTCACAAGAGACCCAGTACTTC.

This clone has only one observation. This chain links TRBV11-2 with TRBJ1-4, with a tentative D call TRBD1 (5 bases). The V gene's germline CDR1 is SGHAT and CDR2 FQNNGV. Trimming took off 1 base at V and 4 bases at J, with 10 bases between the two ends. The CDR3 has 15 residues. The CDR3 loop reads CASSLGPGFNEKLFF. The CDR3 DNA is TGTGCCAGCAGCTTAGGTCCAGGGTTTAATGAAAAACTGTTTTTT.

The CDR3 reads CATSARDRAGGYTF. CDR3 DNA sequence: TGTGCCACCAGTGCCAGGGACAGGGCGGGTGGCTACACCTTC. The rearrangement joins TRBV24-1 to TRBJ1-2; 9 bases fit TRBD1. The CDR3 runs to 14 residues. After removal of 5 bases from V and 7 bases from J, the junction contained 7 bases not matched to a gene. CDR1 and CDR2 from the germline V gene are KGHDR and SFDVKD.

This clone was seen a few times. The chain carries TRBV27 and TRBJ1-5; maybe TRBD1 (6 bases). Germline V CDR1 and CDR2: MNHEY, SMNVEV (reference sequence). Between the trimmed V and J ends, which lost 0 bases and 6 bases, there was a span of 12 bases. The CDR3 consists of 15 residues. As DNA, the CDR3 is TGTGCCAGCAGTTTATCATATGGGGGCGGTCAGCCCCAGCATTTT. It codes for CASSLSYGGGQPQHF.

The V gene is TRBV12-3 or TRBV12-4, the J gene TRBJ1-6; D is undetermined. The CDR3 totals 12 residues. The germline V and J ends were trimmed by 3 bases and 8 bases, with 5 bases remaining between them. The CDR3 DNA reads TGTGCCAGCAGTTTTTGGGATTCACCCCTCCACTTT. Translation: CASSFWDSPLHF.

V usage is TRBV6-5 and J usage is TRBJ1-2; D remains unclear. The germline CDR1 and CDR2 sequences are MNHEY and SVGAGI. The ends were cut back, 0 bases at V and 4 bases at J, with 12 bases in the middle. The CDR3 has 15 amino acids. The CDR3 DNA is TGTGCCAGCAGTTACTCGACCCGCGGAAGCTATGGCTACACCTTC. As protein: CASSYSTRGSYGYTF.

The V and J genes are TRBV7-3 and TRBJ2-5; D is uncertain. Looked up from germline, CDR1 is SGHTA and CDR2 is FQGTGA. The CDR3 contains 13 residues. The V end lost 2 bases, the J end lost 3 bases, and 7 bases lay between the germline ends. CDR3 sequence: CASSLFGKETQYF. The CDR3 region has the DNA TGTGCCAGCAGCTTATTTGGAAAAGAGACCCAGTACTTC.

The V and J genes are TRBV5-1 and TRBJ1-2, with D perhaps matching TRBD1 (6 bases). Per the germline V gene, CDR1 is SGHRS and CDR2 is YFSETQ. The CDR3 runs to 18 residues. The V and J ends lost 0 bases and 2 bases respectively, with 20 bases between them. In DNA form, the CDR3 reads TGCGCCAGCAGCTTGGCCATTAGCAGGGGAGCCTCCAACTATGGCTACACCTTC. Protein: CASSLAISRGASNYGYTF.

CDR3 sequence reads: CASSLQYPGQLGYEQFF. The CDR3 coding sequence is TGCGCCAGCAGCCTCCAATACCCGGGCCAACTAGGTTATGAGCAGTTCTTC. The rearrangement uses TRBV4-3 and TRBJ2-1, with a tentative D call TRBD2 (5 bases). Germline lookup yields CDR1 LGHNA and CDR2 YSLEER. The CDR3 sequence is 17 residues long. With 4 bases removed from V and 8 bases from J, the gap between germline ends came to 24 bases.

CDR3 sequence (DNA): TGTGCCAGCAGCCAGGACTTGCAAGAGACCCAGTACTTC. It codes for CASSQDLQETQYF. The chain recombines TRBV11-2 with TRBJ2-5; D perhaps matches TRBD2 (5 bases). The V gene lost 5 bases and the J gene lost 2 bases, with 9 bases spanning the gap. The CDR3 is 13 amino acids. Germline CDR1 and CDR2: SGHAT and FQNNGV.

The chain is built from TRBV21-1 and TRBJ1-1. TRBV21-1 is marked as a pseudogene. The CDR3 has 19 residues. CDR3 in amino acids: CASSKKMGRADRGNTEAFF. The CDR3 DNA reads as TGTGCCAGCAGCAAAAAAATGGGTAGGGCCGACCGTGGGAACACTGAAGCTTTCTTT.

The CDR3 loop reads CASSRPEGRDAYEQYF. CDR3 nucleotide sequence: TGTGCCAGCAGCCGCCCGGAGGGCAGGGACGCCTACGAGCAGTACTTC. The V gene is TRBV7-2, the J gene TRBJ2-7, with a tentative D call TRBD2 (6 bases). This CDR3 contains 16 residues. The V gene lost 5 bases and the J gene lost 2 bases, with 19 bases spanning the gap. Germline CDR1 and CDR2: SGHTA and FQGNSA.

This clone was detected once. The chain uses TRBV5-8 and TRBJ1-2; D unclear. Germline V gives CDR1 SGHTS, CDR2 YDEGEE. The CDR3 has 14 amino acids. V lost 0 bases to trimming and J lost 0 bases, with 6 bases between them. Here the CDR3 DNA reads TGTGCCAGCAGCTTGGTGCTGACTAACTATGGCTACACCTTC. Protein sequence: CASSLVLTNYGYTF.

The chain couples TRBV21-1 to TRBJ2-3. TRBV21-1 is designated a pseudogene. The CDR3 length is 18 residues. CDR3 coding DNA: TGTGCCTGTAGACCGGGGGCGTGGAGGAATAGTTGCACAGATACGCAGTATTTT. Translating gives CACRPGAWRNSCTDTQYF.

The V and J genes are TRBV3-1 (or the pseudogene TRBV3-2) and TRBJ1-6; D gene ambiguous. Germline V gene sequence: CDR1 LGHDT, CDR2 YNNKEL (reference sequence). The CDR3 consists of 14 residues. Trimming cost V 4 bases and J 6 bases, with 10 bases left between them. CDR3: CASSLRGTNSPLHF. The CDR3 DNA is TGTGCCAGCAGCCTACGGGGTACTAATTCACCCCTCCACTTT.

The V and J genes are TRBV5-6 and TRBJ2-7; 7 bases fit TRBD1. The V segment lost 4 bases and the J segment 1 base; nucleotides outside the gene matches: 8. This CDR3 has 15 amino acids. Per the germline V gene, CDR1 is SGHDT and CDR2 is YYEEEE. The CDR3 DNA is TGTGCCAGCAGCGCGTTGGAACAGGGGTCCTACGAGCAGTACGTC. Protein: CASSALEQGSYEQYV.